This T cell receptor (beta chain) originates from a study of molecular identifiers for immune sequencing clone quantification. Trimming took 0 bases from V and 4 from J; bases not matched to a gene: 6. Germline V CDR1 and CDR2: SGDLS, YYNGEE. CDR3 length equals 15 residues. This clonotype was counted once. The antigen is undetermined. Sorting isolated naive CD8 T cells as CD8+CD4-CCR7+CD45RA+ events. Preparation of the bulk TCR libraries relied on previously described methods and listed TCR primers. From the PCR reads, TCRdb called clonotypes with MiXCR, one entry per CDR3 protein. The data hold about 320,000 distinct CDR3 sequences, with roughly 23% observed a single time. Study-level results: Clones above 20 RNA copies contained over 97% of effector molecules but under 1% of naive ones. Clone sizes that are highly expanded could be underestimated when identical TCR molecules share a barcode.

Sample: naive CD8+ T cells from blood, with Jurkat cell RNA spiked in. Subset specified: FACS-sorted CD8+CD4-CCR7+CD45RA+ naive T cells. The TCR originated in a human donor in good health. Some libraries in this study had Jurkat cell RNA spiked in. The chain employs TRBV9 and TRBJ2-5, with 7 positions matching TRBD2. The CDR3 sequence is CASSVGLAVRETQYF. The CDR3 coding sequence is TGTGCCAGCAGCGTAGGGCTAGCGGTACGAGAGACCCAGTACTTC.